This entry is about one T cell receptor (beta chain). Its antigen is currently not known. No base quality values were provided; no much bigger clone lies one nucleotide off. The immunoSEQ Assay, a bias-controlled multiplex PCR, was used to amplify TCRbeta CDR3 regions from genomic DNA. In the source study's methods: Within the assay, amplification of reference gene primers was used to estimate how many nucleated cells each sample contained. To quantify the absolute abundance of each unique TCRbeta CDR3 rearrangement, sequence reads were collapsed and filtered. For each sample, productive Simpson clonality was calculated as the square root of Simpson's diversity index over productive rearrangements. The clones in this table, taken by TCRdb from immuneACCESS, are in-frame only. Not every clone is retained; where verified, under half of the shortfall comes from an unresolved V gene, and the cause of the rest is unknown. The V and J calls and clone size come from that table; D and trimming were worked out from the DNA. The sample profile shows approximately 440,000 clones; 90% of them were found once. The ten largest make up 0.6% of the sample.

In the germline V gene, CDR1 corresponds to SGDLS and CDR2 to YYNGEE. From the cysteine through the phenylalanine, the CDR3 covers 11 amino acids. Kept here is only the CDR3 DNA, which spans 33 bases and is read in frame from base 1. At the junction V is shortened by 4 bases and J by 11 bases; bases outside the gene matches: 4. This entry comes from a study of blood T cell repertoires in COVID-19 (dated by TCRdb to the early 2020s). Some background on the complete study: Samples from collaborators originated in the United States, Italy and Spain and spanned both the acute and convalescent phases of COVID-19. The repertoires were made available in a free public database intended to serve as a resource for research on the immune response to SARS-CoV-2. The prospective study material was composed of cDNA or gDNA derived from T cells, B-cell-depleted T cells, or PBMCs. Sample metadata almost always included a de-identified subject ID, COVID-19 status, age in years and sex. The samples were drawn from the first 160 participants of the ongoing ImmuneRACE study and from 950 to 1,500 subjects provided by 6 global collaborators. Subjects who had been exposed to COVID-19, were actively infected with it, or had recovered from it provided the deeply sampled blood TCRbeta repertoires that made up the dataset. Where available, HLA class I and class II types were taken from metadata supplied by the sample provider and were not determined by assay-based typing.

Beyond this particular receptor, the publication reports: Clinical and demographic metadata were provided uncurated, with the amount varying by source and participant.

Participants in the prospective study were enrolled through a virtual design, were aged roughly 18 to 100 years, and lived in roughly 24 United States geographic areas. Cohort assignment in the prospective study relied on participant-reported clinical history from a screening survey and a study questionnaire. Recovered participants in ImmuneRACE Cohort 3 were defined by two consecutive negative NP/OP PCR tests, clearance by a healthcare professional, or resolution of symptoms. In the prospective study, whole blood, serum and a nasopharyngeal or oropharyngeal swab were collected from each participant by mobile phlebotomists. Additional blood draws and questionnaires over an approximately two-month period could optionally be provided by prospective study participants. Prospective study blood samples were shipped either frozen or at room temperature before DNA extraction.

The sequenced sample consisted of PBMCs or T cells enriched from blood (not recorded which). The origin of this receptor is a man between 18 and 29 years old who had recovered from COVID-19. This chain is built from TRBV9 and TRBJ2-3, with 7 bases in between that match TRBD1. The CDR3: CASSNRDRQYF. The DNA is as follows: TGTGCCAGCAGCAACCGGGACAGGCAGTATTTT. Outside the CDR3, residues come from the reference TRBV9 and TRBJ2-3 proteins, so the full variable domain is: DSGVTQTPKHLITATGQRVTLRCSPRSGDLSVYWYQQSLDQGLQFLIQYYNGEERAKGNILERFSAQQFPDLHSELNLSSLELGDSALYFCASSNRDRQYFGPGTRLTVL.